These 32 T cell receptor beta chains were sequenced from one sample in a study of blood T cell repertoires in COVID-19. Clones were read by immunoSEQ multiplex PCR, and TCRdb kept only the in-frame ones, dropping some. Of about 160,000 clones listed, 65% to 90% are singletons. Sequenced sample: peripheral blood. The source is a woman between 35 and 50 years old with COVID-19, enrolled during active disease.

This clone was found once. The chain combines TRBV27 with TRBJ2-3; D is perhaps TRBD1 (5 bases). The V gene lost 5 bases and the J gene lost 9 bases, with 15 bases spanning the gap. The germline V gene encodes CDR1 MNHEY and CDR2 SMNVEV (reference sequence). This CDR3 region has 13 residues. The chain's CDR3 is CASSTAGSATQYF. The DNA of the CDR3 is TGTGCCAGCAGTACCGCAGGGTCGGCGACGCAGTATTTT.

V usage is TRBV6-1 and J usage is TRBJ2-2; 9 bases are a match to TRBD2. V gave up 1 base and J gave up 5 bases; unmatched junction bases: 8. The CDR3 has 17 amino acids. CDR1 is MNHNS and CDR2 is SASEGT in the germline V gene. The CDR3 DNA follows: TGTGCCAGCAGTGAAGGGGGACGGGCGGGGGGGACCGGGGAGCTGTTTTTT. Translating it yields CASSEGGRAGGTGELFF.

Of note for this clone: One junction end disagrees with the germline gene, perhaps due to a read error. V is TRBV4-2 and J is TRBJ1-5; 7 bases are shared with TRBD1. The germline V gene has CDR1 LGHNA and CDR2 YNFKEQ. CDR3 length: 16 residues. DNA for the CDR3: TGTGCCAGCAGCAAAGACCGTACAGGGGCAAATCAGCCCCAGCATTTT. Protein: CASSKDRTGANQPQHF.

This sequence joins TRBV5-5 and TRBJ1-2; D ambiguous. V lost 0 bases, J lost 0 bases, and 3 bases lay in between. The CDR3 is 13 amino acids. Germline values: CDR1 SGHKS, CDR2 YYEKEE (reference sequence). The DNA of the CDR3 is TGTGCCAGCAGCTTGGTAGCTAACTATGGCTACACCTTC. This codes for CASSLVANYGYTF.

The chain uses TRBV3-1 (or the pseudogene TRBV3-2) and TRBJ2-4; D not resolved. The germline gives CDR1 LGHDT, CDR2 YNNKEL (reference sequence). Trimming left V 1 base short and J 8 bases short, with 12 bases between. This CDR3 is built from 14 residues. The CDR3 DNA is TGTGCCAGCAGCCAAGGACTGGGTCCGCACATTCAGTACTTC. This codes for CASSQGLGPHIQYF.

The genes are TRBV5-1 and TRBJ2-7; the match to TRBD2 covers 7 bases. Per germline, CDR1 SGHRS and CDR2 YFSETQ. The CDR3 loop spans 14 amino acids. V lost 4 bases to trimming and J lost 1 base; unmatched junction nucleotides: 5. The CDR3 DNA follows: TGCGCCAGCAGCCCGACCGGGGGGTCCTACGAGCAGTACTTC. It is translated as CASSPTGGSYEQYF.

V usage is TRBV30 and J usage is TRBJ1-2; D is ambiguous. Germline values: CDR1 GTSNPN, CDR2 SVGIG (reference sequence). This CDR3 has 14 amino acids. Deletions cut 5 bases from V and 3 bases from J, with 16 bases between. This CDR3 reads CAWSWRRADYGYTF. In DNA form, the CDR3 reads TGTGCCTGGTCGTGGAGGAGGGCGGACTATGGCTACACCTTC. The variable domain in full, with the rest retrieved from reference TRBV30 and TRBJ1-2, is SQTIHQWPATLVQPVGSPLSLECTVEGTSNPNLYWYRQAAGRGLQLLFYSVGIGQISSEVPQNLSASRPQDRQFILSSKKLLLSDSGFYLCAWSWRRADYGYTFGSGTRLTVV.

Only one count was recorded for this clone. V is TRBV19 and J is TRBJ2-2; 8 bases map to TRBD2. Germline lookup yields CDR1 LNHDA and CDR2 SQIVND (reference sequence). V lost 3 bases to trimming and J lost 5 bases; unmatched junction nucleotides: 5. CDR3 length: 15 residues. Here the CDR3 reads CASSILAGRTGELFF. DNA for the CDR3: TGTGCCAGTAGTATTTTAGCGGGGAGAACCGGGGAGCTGTTTTTT. Combining the CDR3 with reference TRBV19 and TRBJ2-2 gives the whole variable domain DGGITQSPKYLFRKEGQNVTLSCEQNLNHDAMYWYRQDPGQGLRLIYYSQIVNDFQKGDIAEGYSVSREKKESFPLTVTSAQKNPTAFYLCASSILAGRTGELFFGEGSRLTVL.

The chain joins TRBV4-1 to TRBJ2-7; D not certain. Trimming left V 1 base short and J 1 base short, with 5 bases between. The CDR3 has 13 amino acids. Germline values: CDR1 MGHRA, CDR2 YSYEKL. The CDR3 protein is CASSQGASYEQYF. The CDR3, as DNA: TGCGCCAGCAGCCAAGGGGCGTCCTACGAGCAGTACTTC.

The chain links TRBV9 to TRBJ1-4, with 7 positions matching TRBD1. Germline V gives CDR1 SGDLS, CDR2 YYNGEE. The ends lost 0 bases at V and 7 bases at J; junction bases unmatched: 6. The CDR3 has 15 amino acids. CDR3 amino acids: CASSVEGAISEKLFF. In nucleotides, the CDR3 is TGTGCCAGCAGCGTAGAGGGGGCTATAAGTGAAAAACTGTTTTTT.

V and J are TRBV9 and TRBJ2-2; possible D gene TRBD2, 6 bases. The germline V gene has CDR1 SGDLS and CDR2 YYNGEE. V gave up 0 bases and J gave up 1 base, with 10 bases separating them. The CDR3 is 16 residues long. The CDR3 loop reads CASSVVSGVNTGELFF. In DNA form, the CDR3 reads TGTGCCAGCAGCGTAGTTTCGGGAGTGAACACCGGGGAGCTGTTTTTT.

In this sample, this clone turned up once. The chain joins TRBV5-5 to TRBJ1-2; TRBD1 is a possible D gene (5 bases). The CDR3 length is 14 residues. Trimming cost V 0 bases and J 2 bases, with 8 bases left between them. Germline CDR1 and CDR2: SGHKS and YYEKEE (reference sequence). In nucleotides, the CDR3 is TGTGCCAGCAGCTTGGACAGGAAAAACTATGGCTACACCTTC. It encodes CASSLDRKNYGYTF.

CDR3 sequence: CASSFGRSYEQYF. For the CDR3, the DNA is TGTGCCAGCAGTTTTGGCCGTTCCTACGAGCAGTACTTC. V usage is TRBV12-3 or TRBV12-4 and J usage is TRBJ2-7; D remains ambiguous. Between the trimmed V and J ends, which lost 3 bases and 1 base, there was a span of 7 bases. The CDR3 length is 13 residues.

The rearrangement joins TRBV27 to TRBJ1-6, with D tentatively TRBD1 (5 bases). The CDR3 spans 17 residues. V lost 5 bases to trimming and J lost 8 bases, with 22 bases between them. Germline assignment: CDR1 MNHEY and CDR2 SMNVEV (reference sequence). The CDR3 DNA follows: TGTGCCAGCAGTACCCTCTGGCAGGGAACCAAGCATTCACCCCTCCACTTT. Translation: CASSTLWQGTKHSPLHF.

The V call is TRBV6-5, the J call TRBJ1-1; TRBD1 aligns across 7 bases. Trimming cost V 7 bases and J 8 bases; bases outside gene matches: 13. The CDR3 is 14 residues long. CDR1 and CDR2 (germline): MNHEY, SVGAGI. In DNA, the CDR3 is TGTGCCAGCAAAAATGGTCGGGACAGCATCGAAGCTTTCTTT. Encoded protein: CASKNGRDSIEAFF.

CDR3 nucleotides: TGTGCCAGCAGCTTAGAGGGTAGGGGACTAGCGTTACGGGAGCAGTTCTTC. Its translation: CASSLEGRGLALREQFF. The chain uses TRBV7-2 and TRBJ2-1; 10 nucleotides align to TRBD2. The trim removed 1 base at V and 10 bases at J, leaving 13 bases unmatched. CDR1 and CDR2 from the germline V gene are SGHTA and FQGNSA. The CDR3 loop spans 17 amino acids. Full variable domain (remainder filled in from reference TRBV7-2 and TRBJ2-1): GAGVSQSPSNKVTEKGKDVELRCDPISGHTALYWYRQSLGQGLEFLIYFQGNSAPDKSGLPSDRFSAERTGGSVSTLTIQRTQQEDSAVYLCASSLEGRGLALREQFFGPGTRLTVL.

V gene TRBV27 combines with J gene TRBJ1-5; D not resolved. V was pared by 4 bases and J by 3 bases, with 13 bases between. CDR3 length: 15 residues. Germline V gives CDR1 MNHEY, CDR2 SMNVEV (reference sequence). The CDR3 is CASSSGGGHNQPQHF. In nucleotides, the CDR3 is TGTGCCAGCAGTTCGGGCGGAGGGCACAATCAGCCCCAGCATTTT.

CDR3 amino acids: CATSRDWATQYF. The CDR3 DNA sequence: TGTGCCACCAGCAGAGATTGGGCTACGCAGTATTTT. The J gene is TRBJ2-3, the V gene TRBV15, with D hard to call. CDR1 is LNHNV and CDR2 is YYDKDF in the germline V gene (reference sequence). Trimming removed 0 bases from V and 8 bases from J, with 6 bases in between. The CDR3 sequence is 12 residues long.

This rearrangement joins TRBV5-5 to TRBJ2-7, with a possible D match to TRBD2 (5 bases). CDR1 is SGHKS, CDR2 YYEKEE, per germline (reference sequence). The CDR3 contains 13 residues. The V and J ends lost 0 bases and 4 bases respectively, with 8 bases between them. The CDR3 spells CASSLGWTYEQYV. The CDR3 DNA follows: TGTGCCAGCAGCTTGGGTTGGACTTACGAGCAGTACGTC.

The V gene is TRBV14, the J gene TRBJ1-1; no firm D call. This CDR3 has 15 residues. Germline CDR1 and CDR2: SGHDN and FVKESK. V was shortened by 0 bases and J by 11 bases, with 19 bases between the two germline ends. The CDR3 DNA reads as TGTGCCAGCAGCCAAGAATTAGGCGGTTTGGGTGAGGCTTTCTTT. This gives the protein CASSQELGGLGEAFF.

The V call is TRBV19, the J call TRBJ1-1, with a tentative D call TRBD1 (5 bases). CDR1 is LNHDA, CDR2 SQIVND, per germline (reference sequence). The CDR3 spans 13 residues. V was cut by 5 bases and J by 7 bases, with 14 bases left in between. The chain's CDR3 is CASSPMVTVEAFF. DNA for the CDR3: TGTGCCAGTAGTCCAATGGTGACAGTTGAAGCTTTCTTT. The whole variable domain, filled in from reference TRBV19 and TRBJ1-1, reads DGGITQSPKYLFRKEGQNVTLSCEQNLNHDAMYWYRQDPGQGLRLIYYSQIVNDFQKGDIAEGYSVSREKKESFPLTVTSAQKNPTAFYLCASSPMVTVEAFFGQGTRLTVV.

The chain has TRBV27 and TRBJ1-4; TRBD1 is a possible D gene (5 bases). V was trimmed by 2 bases and J by 7 bases, leaving 11 bases between them. Germline lookup yields CDR1 MNHEY and CDR2 SMNVEV (reference sequence). The CDR3 loop spans 14 amino acids. The CDR3 here is CASSLRGIGEKLFF. The CDR3 DNA is TGTGCCAGCAGTTTACGGGGGATTGGTGAAAAACTGTTTTTT.

V is TRBV5-1 and J is TRBJ2-1; D might be TRBD2 (5 bases). Deletions cut 4 bases from V and 7 bases from J, with 18 bases between. The CDR3 is 15 amino acids. Germline V gene data show CDR1 as SGHRS and CDR2 as YFSETQ. Written as DNA, the CDR3 is TGCGCCAGCAGCCCAGCGGCAGGAGGAGGTAATGAGCAGTTCTTC. Protein sequence: CASSPAAGGGNEQFF.

The V and J genes are TRBV28 and TRBJ2-5; D is possibly TRBD2 (6 bases). The CDR3 extends over 14 amino acids. Germline V gene sequence: CDR1 MDHEN, CDR2 SYDVKM. V was trimmed by 3 bases and J by 1 base, leaving 9 bases between them. CDR3 sequence reads: CASSFPGSQETQYF. CDR3 nucleotides: TGTGCCAGCAGTTTCCCCGGGAGCCAAGAGACCCAGTACTTC.

This chain connects TRBV18 to TRBJ1-5; no reliable D call. Trimming left V 2 bases short and J 1 base short, with 6 bases between. Germline V gene data show CDR1 as KGHSH and CDR2 as LQKENI. The CDR3 totals 14 residues. DNA of the CDR3: TGTGCCAGCTCACCAATACAGAGCAATCAGCCCCAGCATTTT. This encodes CASSPIQSNQPQHF.

This clone was picked up one time. This chain connects TRBV7-9 to TRBJ1-1; 9 positions agree with TRBD1. Looked up from germline, CDR1 is SEHNR and CDR2 is FQNEAQ (reference sequence). J lost 4 bases, V lost 5 bases, and 5 bases had no gene match. This CDR3 comprises 14 residues. CDR3 in DNA: TGTGCCAGCAGCCGGACAGGGGCGGGCACTGAAGCTTTCTTT. Translation gives CASSRTGAGTEAFF.

The rearrangement joins TRBV20-1 to TRBJ2-1; D is unclear. The CDR3 extends over 11 amino acids. CDR1 DFQATT and CDR2 SNEGSKA come from the germline V gene (reference sequence). V was trimmed by 6 bases and J by 6 bases, leaving 9 bases between them. In DNA, the CDR3 is TGCAGTGCCTCAAAGCGCAATGAGCAGTTCTTC. Protein sequence: CSASKRNEQFF.

This rearrangement joins TRBV3-1 (or the pseudogene TRBV3-2) to TRBJ2-2; the D is unclear. From germline, CDR1 is LGHDT and CDR2 YNNKEL (reference sequence). V dropped 0 bases and J dropped 6 bases, with 17 bases sitting between them. CDR3 length equals 17 residues. CDR3 sequence (DNA): TGTGCCAGCAGCCAAGAGTCAGGCGCCCGTAGGTCCGGGGAGCTGTTTTTT. Amino acid sequence: CASSQESGARRSGELFF.

V usage is TRBV28 and J usage is TRBJ2-7; D not certain. This CDR3 region has 11 residues. CDR1 MDHEN and CDR2 SYDVKM come from the germline V gene. Trimming left V 8 bases short and J 4 bases short, with 9 bases between. The DNA of the CDR3 is TGTGCCAGCGGTCTTCAGTACGAGCAGTACTTC. Translating gives CASGLQYEQYF.

This clone was recorded only once. This chain joins TRBV19 and TRBJ1-2; TRBD1 aligns across 7 bases. Germline CDR1 LNHDA, CDR2 SQIVND (reference sequence). There are 16 residues in the CDR3. V dropped 5 bases and J dropped 1; count of bases not matched to a gene: 10. The CDR3: CASSAWGTAHNYGYTF. CDR3 in DNA: TGTGCCAGTAGTGCCTGGGGGACAGCCCATAACTATGGCTACACCTTC. The full variable domain, in which reference TRBV19 and TRBJ1-2 provide the parts outside the CDR3, is DGGITQSPKYLFRKEGQNVTLSCEQNLNHDAMYWYRQDPGQGLRLIYYSQIVNDFQKGDIAEGYSVSREKKESFPLTVTSAQKNPTAFYLCASSAWGTAHNYGYTFGSGTRLTVV.

The CDR3 region has the DNA TGTGCCAGCAGCTTAGCGCAGGGGAGCACCGGGGAGCTGTTTTTT. The encoded protein is CASSLAQGSTGELFF. The chain uses TRBV7-9 and TRBJ2-2, with D possibly TRBD1 on 6 matching bases. The V gene lost 0 bases and the J gene lost 4 bases, with 9 bases spanning the gap. Germline V CDR1 and CDR2: SEHNR, FQNEAQ (reference sequence). This CDR3 has 15 amino acids.

CDR3 sequence (DNA): TGTGCCACCAGCAGAGATCCCTCGAATGAGCAGTTCTTC. It translates to CATSRDPSNEQFF. The chain joins TRBV15 to TRBJ2-1; D call uncertain. The germline V and J ends were trimmed by 0 bases and 7 bases, with 7 bases remaining between them. The germline CDR1 and CDR2 sequences are LNHNV and YYDKDF (reference sequence). CDR3 length equals 13 residues.